This is a list of T cell receptor beta chains from one sample in a study of blood T cell repertoires in COVID-19. Method: immunoSEQ multiplex PCR; TCRdb's copy keeps in-frame clones and lacks some. Here the sample spans 150,000 to 200,000 clones, 80% to 85% being singletons. What was sequenced was peripheral blood. These receptors were taken from an older woman with COVID-19, enrolled during active disease. The CDR3 runs from the conserved cysteine through the conserved F or W. A D gene is named only where the DNA matches it firmly. Where a row states a size, it is once, few, many or the class of an expanded clone; other rows omit it.

V	D	size	J	CDR3	DNA
TRBV5-1	TRBD2	NA	TRBJ2-1	CASSLTSGPYNEQFF	TGCGCCAGCAGCCTGACTAGCGGGCCCTACAATGAGCAGTTCTTC
TRBV6-6	NA	once	TRBJ1-4	CASSYYRVRVEKLFF	TGTGCCAGCAGTTACTACAGGGTTCGGGTTGAAAAACTGTTTTTT
TRBV9	TRBD1	NA	TRBJ2-3	CASSVVTGGLDTQYF	TGTGCCAGCAGCGTAGTAACAGGGGGCTTAGATACGCAGTATTTT
TRBV25-1	TRBD1	NA	TRBJ1-6	CASTEGQGTSPLHF	TGTGCCAGCACTGAGGGACAGGGGACATCTCCCCTCCACTTT
TRBV6-5	NA	few	TRBJ1-6	CASSYLQGTYNSPLHF	TGTGCCAGCAGTTACTTGCAGGGCACCTATAATTCACCCCTCCACTTT
TRBV28	TRBD1	NA	TRBJ1-1	CASRLGQNLNTEAFF	TGTGCCAGCAGGTTGGGACAGAACCTCAACACTGAAGCTTTCTTT
TRBV29-1	TRBD1	NA	TRBJ1-1	CSVAEGQVNTEAFF	TGCAGCGTTGCCGAGGGACAGGTGAACACTGAAGCTTTCTTT
TRBV7-9	NA	NA	TRBJ2-7	CASSLKGEWLEQYF	TGTGCCAGCAGCTTAAAGGGGGAGTGGCTCGAGCAGTACTTC
TRBV28	NA	NA	TRBJ1-5	CASRTTGYSNQPQHF	TGTGCCAGCAGAACAACAGGGTATAGCAATCAGCCCCAGCATTTT
TRBV10-3	NA	NA	TRBJ1-1	CAIRSGLILNTEAFF	TGTGCCATCAGATCGGGACTCATTTTGAACACTGAAGCTTTCTTT
TRBV7-8	NA	NA	TRBJ2-1	CASSLALAGYNEQFF	TGTGCCAGCAGCTTAGCACTGGCGGGATACAATGAGCAGTTCTTC
TRBV28	NA	NA	TRBJ1-2	CASSPTWSGYTF	TGTGCCAGCAGTCCCACCTGGAGCGGCTACACCTTC
TRBV9	NA	NA	TRBJ1-6	CASSVSSGSNSPLHF	TGTGCCAGCAGCGTGAGTTCGGGATCGAATTCACCCCTCCACTTT
TRBV28	NA	NA	TRBJ2-2	CASSTKWKGANTGELFF	TGTGCCAGCAGTACGAAATGGAAGGGGGCGAACACCGGGGAGCTGTTTTTT
TRBV28	NA	NA	TRBJ1-2	CASSLYVTQGYGYTF	TGTGCCAGCAGTTTATACGTCACACAGGGCTATGGCTACACCTTC
TRBV15	TRBD1	NA	TRBJ2-1	CATSSLRDSFNNEQFF	TGTGCCACCAGCAGCCTCCGGGACAGTTTTAACAATGAGCAGTTCTTC
TRBV28	NA	NA	TRBJ2-5	CASSSFGGGYQETQYF	TGTGCCAGCAGTTCATTTGGGGGGGGCTATCAAGAGACCCAGTACTTC
TRBV2	TRBD1	NA	TRBJ2-2	CASNGQANTGELFF	TGTGCCAGCAATGGACAGGCGAACACCGGGGAGCTGTTTTTT
TRBV27	NA	NA	TRBJ2-1	CASSAGSAHEQFF	TGTGCCAGCAGTGCCGGGTCCGCCCATGAGCAGTTCTTC
TRBV11-3	NA	NA	TRBJ1-1	CASSFRVRTEAFF	TGTGCCAGCAGCTTCAGGGTCCGCACTGAAGCTTTCTTT
TRBV18	TRBD2	once	TRBJ2-5	CASSPSGGRETQYF	TGTGCCAGCTCACCCTCGGGGGGACGAGAGACCCAGTACTTC
TRBV10-3	NA	NA	TRBJ2-1	CAISDHGPGSGEQFF	TGTGCCATCAGTGACCACGGACCGGGAAGTGGTGAGCAGTTCTTC
TRBV20-1	NA	NA	TRBJ1-5	CSASRPYSNQPQHF	TGCAGTGCTAGTCGTCCCTATAGCAATCAGCCCCAGCATTTT
TRBV28	NA	NA	TRBJ1-1	CASSLPGQNTEAFF	TGTGCCAGCAGTTTACCGGGACAAAACACTGAAGCTTTCTTT
TRBV6-5	TRBD1	NA	TRBJ1-4	CASSRTGRDEKLFF	TGTGCCAGCAGTAGGACAGGGCGGGATGAAAAACTGTTTTTT
TRBV15	TRBD1	NA	TRBJ1-4	CATSRGQGDEKLFF	TGTGCCACCAGCAGGGGACAGGGTGATGAAAAACTGTTTTTT
TRBV7-2	TRBD1	NA	TRBJ1-1	CASSKAPRTGFPTEAFF	TGTGCCAGCAGCAAAGCCCCAAGGACAGGGTTCCCCACTGAAGCTTTCTTT
TRBV27	TRBD2	NA	TRBJ2-2	CASSKMALAGEGYTGELFF	TGTGCCAGCAGTAAAATGGCACTAGCGGGAGAAGGTTACACCGGGGAGCTGTTTTTT
TRBV28	NA	NA	TRBJ1-5	CASSLYSGNNQPQHF	TGTGCCAGCAGTTTATATTCGGGTAACAATCAGCCCCAGCATTTT
TRBV29-1	NA	NA	TRBJ1-2	CSVERGSNGYTF	TGCAGCGTTGAACGGGGGAGTAACGGCTACACCTTC
TRBV6-4	NA	NA	TRBJ2-1	CASREGLGAQQFF	TGTGCCAGCAGGGAGGGGTTAGGGGCGCAGCAGTTCTTC
TRBV7-3	NA	NA	TRBJ1-1	CASSLEGRIRNTEAFF	TGTGCCAGCAGCTTAGAGGGTCGGATAAGGAACACTGAAGCTTTCTTT
TRBV5-1	TRBD1	NA	TRBJ1-6	CASQVGGQGNSPLHF	TGCGCCAGCCAAGTAGGGGGACAGGGTAATTCACCCCTCCACTTT
TRBV28	TRBD1	NA	TRBJ2-7	CASSLDRASEQYF	TGTGCCAGCAGTTTGGACAGGGCCAGCGAGCAGTACTTC
TRBV5-4	TRBD2	NA	TRBJ2-1	CASSIGTSGSYNEQFF	TGTGCCAGCAGCATCGGGACTAGCGGGTCCTACAATGAGCAGTTCTTC
TRBV19	NA	NA	TRBJ1-1	CASSLAESEMNTEAFF	TGTGCCAGTAGCCTAGCAGAGTCGGAGATGAACACTGAAGCTTTCTTT
TRBV11-2	NA	NA	TRBJ1-2	CASSFPGGRDGYTF	TGTGCCAGCAGCTTCCCCGGGGGGCGGGATGGCTACACCTTC
TRBV5-6	TRBD1	NA	TRBJ1-2	CASSLEEVDRLAGYTF	TGTGCCAGCAGCTTGGAGGAGGTGGACAGGCTGGCAGGCTACACCTTC
TRBV25-1	TRBD1	NA	TRBJ2-7	CASSEDQGAANYEQYF	TGTGCCAGCAGTGAAGACCAGGGGGCGGCCAACTACGAGCAGTACTTC
TRBV18	TRBD1	NA	TRBJ1-2	CASSPADRSYGYTF	TGTGCCAGCTCACCCGCGGACAGGTCATATGGCTACACCTTC
TRBV30	NA	NA	TRBJ1-1	CAWKSGGASEAFF	TGTGCCTGGAAAAGTGGGGGGGCTAGTGAAGCTTTCTTT
TRBV6-5	TRBD1	NA	TRBJ1-1	CASSTPTGSRTEAFF	TGTGCCAGCAGTACACCGACAGGGTCGAGGACTGAAGCTTTCTTT
TRBV4-1	TRBD1	NA	TRBJ1-2	CASSQVLGDRGRRKYGYTF	TGCGCCAGCAGCCAAGTTCTTGGGGACAGGGGCCGGAGGAAGTATGGCTACACCTTC
TRBV5-6	NA	NA	TRBJ1-5	CASSPMGGRHQPQHF	TGTGCCAGCAGCCCCATGGGCGGGCGGCATCAGCCCCAGCATTTT
TRBV27	TRBD1	NA	TRBJ1-5	CASSLSGTGGSRTRNQPQHF	TGTGCCAGCAGTTTATCAGGGACAGGGGGTTCTAGAACTCGTAATCAGCCCCAGCATTTT
TRBV7-8	TRBD1	NA	TRBJ1-6	CASSLRDRSPLHF	TGTGCCAGCAGCTTAAGGGACAGGTCACCCCTCCACTTT
TRBV25-1	NA	NA	TRBJ1-4	CASSAVRTEEKLFF	TGTGCCAGCAGTGCCGTTCGTACGGAGGAAAAACTGTTTTTT
TRBV7-9	NA	NA	TRBJ1-3	CASSLAARGSSGNTIYF	TGTGCCAGCAGCTTAGCGGCACGGGGAAGCTCTGGAAACACCATATATTTT
TRBV15	NA	NA	TRBJ1-5	CATSRGTGQPQHF	TGTGCCACCAGCAGAGGTACGGGTCAGCCCCAGCATTTT
TRBV7-9	NA	NA	TRBJ1-3	CASSLDQGTSGNTIYF	TGTGCCAGCAGCTTAGATCAGGGGACGAGCGGAAACACCATATATTTT
TRBV19	TRBD1	NA	TRBJ2-7	CASSISGTGAYEQYF	TGTGCCAGTAGTATATCGGGGACAGGGGCCTACGAGCAGTACTTC
TRBV5-5	TRBD2	few	TRBJ2-5	CASSLGLAGGGETQYF	TGTGCCAGCAGCTTGGGGCTAGCGGGAGGAGGAGAGACCCAGTACTTC
TRBV6-6	NA	NA	TRBJ1-3	CATKQISGSSGNTIYF	TGTGCCACGAAACAGATTTCAGGCTCCTCTGGAAACACCATATATTTT
TRBV30	NA	NA	TRBJ2-4	CAWSVQSGNIQYF	TGTGCCTGGAGTGTACAATCAGGAAACATTCAGTACTTC